The clone carrying this T cell receptor beta chain was recorded at least ten times. These data belong to a study of T cell repertoires in cytomegalovirus infection. Germline loops: CDR1 SGHTA, CDR2 FQGNSA. V was clipped by 0 bases and J by 2 bases; unmatched bases: 2. This CDR3 is 15 amino acids long. TCRdb fed the reads into MiXCR, producing one record per CDR3 protein. The table shows about 740,000 distinct CDR3 sequences, with approximately 40% occurring only once. The sequenced sample was PBMCs. The rearrangement joins TRBV7-2 to TRBJ2-7; TRBD1 matches 9 bases. This receptor was identified in a human donor in good health (CMV status not recorded). Some clones in this sample may be carry-over from other donors' samples. CDR3 sequence reads: CASSLATGGTYEQYF. The CDR3 DNA is TGTGCCAGCAGCTTAGCGACAGGGGGGACCTACGAGCAGTACTTC.